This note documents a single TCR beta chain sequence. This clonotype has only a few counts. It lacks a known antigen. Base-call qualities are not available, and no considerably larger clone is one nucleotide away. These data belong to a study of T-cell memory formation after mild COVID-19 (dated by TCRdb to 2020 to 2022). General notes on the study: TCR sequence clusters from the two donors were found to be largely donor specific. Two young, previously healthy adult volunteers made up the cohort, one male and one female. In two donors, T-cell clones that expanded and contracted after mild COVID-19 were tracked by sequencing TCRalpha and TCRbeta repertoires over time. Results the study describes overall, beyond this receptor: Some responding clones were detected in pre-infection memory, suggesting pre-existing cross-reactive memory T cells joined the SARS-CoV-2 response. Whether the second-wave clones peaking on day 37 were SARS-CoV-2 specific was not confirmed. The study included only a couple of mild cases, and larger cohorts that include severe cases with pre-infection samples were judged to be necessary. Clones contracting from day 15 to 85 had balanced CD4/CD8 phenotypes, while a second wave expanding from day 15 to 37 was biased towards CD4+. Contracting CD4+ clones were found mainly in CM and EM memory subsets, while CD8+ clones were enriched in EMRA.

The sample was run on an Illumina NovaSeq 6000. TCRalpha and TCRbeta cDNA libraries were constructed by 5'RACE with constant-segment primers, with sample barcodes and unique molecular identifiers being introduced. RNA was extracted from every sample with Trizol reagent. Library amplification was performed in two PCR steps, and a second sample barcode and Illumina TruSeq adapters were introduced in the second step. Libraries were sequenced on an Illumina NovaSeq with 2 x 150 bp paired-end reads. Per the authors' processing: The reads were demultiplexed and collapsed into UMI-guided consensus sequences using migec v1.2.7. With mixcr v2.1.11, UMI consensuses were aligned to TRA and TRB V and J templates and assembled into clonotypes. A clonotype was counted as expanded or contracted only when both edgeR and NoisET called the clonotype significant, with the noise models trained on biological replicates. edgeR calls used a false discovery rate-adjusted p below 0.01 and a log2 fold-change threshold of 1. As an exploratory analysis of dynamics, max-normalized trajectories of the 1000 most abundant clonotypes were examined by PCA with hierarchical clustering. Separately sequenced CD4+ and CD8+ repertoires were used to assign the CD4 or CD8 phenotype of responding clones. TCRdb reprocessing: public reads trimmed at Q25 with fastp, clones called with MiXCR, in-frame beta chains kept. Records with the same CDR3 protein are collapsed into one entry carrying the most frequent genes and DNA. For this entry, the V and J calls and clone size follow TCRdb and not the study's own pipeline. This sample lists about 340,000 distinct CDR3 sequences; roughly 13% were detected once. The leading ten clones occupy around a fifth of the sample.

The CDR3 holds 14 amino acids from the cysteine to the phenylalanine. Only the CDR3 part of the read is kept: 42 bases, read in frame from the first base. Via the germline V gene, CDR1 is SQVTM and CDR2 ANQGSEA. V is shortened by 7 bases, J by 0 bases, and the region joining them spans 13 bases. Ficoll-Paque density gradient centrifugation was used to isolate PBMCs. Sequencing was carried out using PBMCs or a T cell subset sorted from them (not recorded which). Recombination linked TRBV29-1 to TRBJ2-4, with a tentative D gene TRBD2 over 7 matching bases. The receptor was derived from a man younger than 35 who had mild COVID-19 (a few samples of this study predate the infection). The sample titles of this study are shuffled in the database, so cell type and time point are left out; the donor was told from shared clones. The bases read TGCAGCGCGGGGGGACATCTAGCCAAAAACATTCAGTACTTC. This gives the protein CSAGGHLAKNIQYF.